One and the same sample provided the 13 T cell receptor beta chains below, sequenced in a study of T-cell reconstitution after alpha-beta-depleted transplantation in children. A TCRbeta library incorporating unique molecular identifiers was prepared. Each CDR3 protein is one row after TCRdb ran MiXCR on the PCR reads. Among some 460,000 distinct CDR3 sequences listed, 15% to 20% were seen once. The input for sequencing was PBMCs, mostly from graft donor cells, taken 360 days after TCRalphabeta/CD19-depleted stem cell transplant. Every receptor here comes from a boy under three years old who had a stem cell transplant for Wiskott-Aldrich syndrome, so the T cells may come from the graft donor.

This chain uses TRBV27 with TRBJ2-1; tentative D call: TRBD2 (6 bases). The germline V gene has CDR1 MNHEY and CDR2 SMNVEV (reference sequence). This CDR3 region has 13 residues. Trimming took 5 bases from V and 7 from J, leaving 12 bases between them. In nucleotides, the CDR3 is TGTGCCAGCAGTCGGGGGAGAACAAATGAGCAGTTCTTC. Residues: CASSRGRTNEQFF.

The table lists this clonotype with a few counts. V and J are TRBV12-3 or TRBV12-4 and TRBJ2-7; tentatively, D is TRBD1 or TRBD2 (5 bases each). The CDR3 is 16 amino acids. V shed 6 bases and J shed 7 bases, with 25 bases lying between them. The CDR3 nucleotides are TGTGCCAGCAGGCCACGATTCACGGGGCGCTCGGAAGAGCAGTACTTC. Protein: CASRPRFTGRSEEQYF.

This clonotype was seen a few times. The J gene is TRBJ1-2, the V gene TRBV6-5; 9 positions match TRBD1. V was clipped by 1 base and J by 4 bases; unmatched bases: 1. From germline, CDR1 is MNHEY and CDR2 SVGAGI. The CDR3 is 14 residues long. CDR3 protein: CASSYWDRAYGYTF. CDR3 DNA sequence: TGTGCCAGCAGTTACTGGGACAGGGCCTATGGCTACACCTTC.

This chain connects TRBV20-1 to TRBJ2-1; TRBD1 is a possible D gene (5 bases). With 0 bases removed from V and 2 bases from J, the gap between germline ends came to 17 bases. This CDR3 spans 17 amino acids. Germline-derived CDR1 and CDR2 are DFQATT and SNEGSKA (reference sequence). The CDR3 bases are TGCAGTGCTAGAGATCCCACCGGCAGGGCCACCTACAATGAGCAGTTCTTC. It yields the protein CSARDPTGRATYNEQFF.

The rearrangement joins TRBV20-1 to TRBJ2-7, with D perhaps TRBD2 (6 bases). V lost 0 bases to trimming and J lost 2 bases, with 11 bases between them. The CDR3 is 14 amino acids. CDR1 and CDR2 (germline): DFQATT, SNEGSKA (reference sequence). CDR3 DNA sequence: TGCAGTGCTAGAGATCGCAGGAGGGCCTACGAGCAGTACTTC. It encodes CSARDRRRAYEQYF.

The chain combines TRBV4-3 with TRBJ2-5; unclear D gene. Trimming shortened V by 0 bases and J by 3 bases, and 14 bases separated the two germline ends. Germline CDR1 LGHNA, CDR2 YSLEER. The CDR3 contains 16 residues. This CDR3 is CASSQDLIGRKETQYF. In nucleotides, the CDR3 is TGCGCCAGCAGCCAAGATTTAATAGGGCGTAAAGAGACCCAGTACTTC.

The CDR3 nucleotides read TGTGCCTCTAGGACTAGCGGGGGGGCAGATACGCAGTATTTT. This gives the protein CASRTSGGADTQYF. The V call is TRBV10-3, the J call TRBJ2-3; 15 nucleotides align to TRBD2. Germline V gives CDR1 ENHRY, CDR2 SYGVKD. The CDR3 contains 14 residues. J was trimmed by 4 bases and V by 11 bases; bases with no gene match: 4.

The gene calls are TRBV10-3 and TRBJ2-1; TRBD2 agrees at 9 bases. The length of the CDR3 is 13 residues. Germline V CDR1 and CDR2: ENHRY, SYGVKD. J gave up 6 bases and V 8 bases, and 5 bases lay outside the gene matches. The chain's CDR3 is CAIRMTSGNEQFF. Written as DNA, the CDR3 is TGTGCCATCCGAATGACTAGCGGCAATGAGCAGTTCTTC.

This chain links TRBV7-2 with TRBJ1-5; no clear D gene. The V gene lost 3 bases and the J gene lost 4 bases, with 7 bases spanning the gap. The CDR3 consists of 13 residues. CDR1 and CDR2 from the germline V gene are SGHTA and FQGNSA. The CDR3 protein is CASSFHVNQPQHF. CDR3 in DNA: TGTGCCAGCAGCTTCCACGTAAATCAGCCCCAGCATTTT.

V gene TRBV7-9 combines with J gene TRBJ2-1; TRBD1 might be the D (6 bases). The germline gives CDR1 SEHNR, CDR2 FQNEAQ (reference sequence). V lost 4 bases, J lost 6 bases, and 13 bases lay in between. This CDR3 contains 14 residues. CDR3 amino acids: CASSSPTGANEQFF. The DNA for the CDR3 is TGTGCCAGCAGCTCCCCGACAGGAGCCAATGAGCAGTTCTTC.

This clonotype was seen a handful of times. The chain combines TRBV5-1 with TRBJ2-7; 10 nucleotides agree with TRBD1. Germline CDR1 reads SGHRS; CDR2 reads YFSETQ. Losses at the gene ends were 6 bases for V and 2 bases for J; bases not matched to a gene: 8. The CDR3 loop spans 15 amino acids. The CDR3 is CASNPGTGVTYEQYF. The DNA for the CDR3 is TGCGCCAGCAACCCCGGGACAGGGGTGACCTACGAGCAGTACTTC. The full variable domain, in which reference TRBV5-1 and TRBJ2-7 provide the parts outside the CDR3, is KAGVTQTPRYLIKTRGQQVTLSCSPISGHRSVSWYQQTPGQGLQFLFEYFSETQRNKGNFPGRFSGRQFSNSRSEMNVSTLELGDSALYLCASNPGTGVTYEQYFGPGTRLTVT.

The sample holds many counts of this clonotype. The CDR3 sequence: CSVDRQNTGELFF. DNA of the CDR3: TGCAGCGTTGATAGGCAGAACACCGGGGAGCTGTTTTTT. The chain employs TRBV29-1 and TRBJ2-2, with unresolved D. The CDR3 runs to 13 residues. Per the germline V gene, CDR1 is SQVTM and CDR2 is ANQGSEA. V was cut by 3 bases and J by 1 base, with 6 bases left in between.

The CDR3 bases are TGTGCCAGCAGCGCCGGAGGTTTAGGCGGGTACAATGAGCAGTTCTTC. It encodes CASSAGGLGGYNEQFF. J is TRBJ2-1 and V is TRBV11-3; weak D call: TRBD2 (5 bases). The V and J ends lost 5 bases and 4 bases respectively, with 18 bases between them. CDR1 is SGHNT, CDR2 YENEEA, per germline. The CDR3 runs to 16 residues.